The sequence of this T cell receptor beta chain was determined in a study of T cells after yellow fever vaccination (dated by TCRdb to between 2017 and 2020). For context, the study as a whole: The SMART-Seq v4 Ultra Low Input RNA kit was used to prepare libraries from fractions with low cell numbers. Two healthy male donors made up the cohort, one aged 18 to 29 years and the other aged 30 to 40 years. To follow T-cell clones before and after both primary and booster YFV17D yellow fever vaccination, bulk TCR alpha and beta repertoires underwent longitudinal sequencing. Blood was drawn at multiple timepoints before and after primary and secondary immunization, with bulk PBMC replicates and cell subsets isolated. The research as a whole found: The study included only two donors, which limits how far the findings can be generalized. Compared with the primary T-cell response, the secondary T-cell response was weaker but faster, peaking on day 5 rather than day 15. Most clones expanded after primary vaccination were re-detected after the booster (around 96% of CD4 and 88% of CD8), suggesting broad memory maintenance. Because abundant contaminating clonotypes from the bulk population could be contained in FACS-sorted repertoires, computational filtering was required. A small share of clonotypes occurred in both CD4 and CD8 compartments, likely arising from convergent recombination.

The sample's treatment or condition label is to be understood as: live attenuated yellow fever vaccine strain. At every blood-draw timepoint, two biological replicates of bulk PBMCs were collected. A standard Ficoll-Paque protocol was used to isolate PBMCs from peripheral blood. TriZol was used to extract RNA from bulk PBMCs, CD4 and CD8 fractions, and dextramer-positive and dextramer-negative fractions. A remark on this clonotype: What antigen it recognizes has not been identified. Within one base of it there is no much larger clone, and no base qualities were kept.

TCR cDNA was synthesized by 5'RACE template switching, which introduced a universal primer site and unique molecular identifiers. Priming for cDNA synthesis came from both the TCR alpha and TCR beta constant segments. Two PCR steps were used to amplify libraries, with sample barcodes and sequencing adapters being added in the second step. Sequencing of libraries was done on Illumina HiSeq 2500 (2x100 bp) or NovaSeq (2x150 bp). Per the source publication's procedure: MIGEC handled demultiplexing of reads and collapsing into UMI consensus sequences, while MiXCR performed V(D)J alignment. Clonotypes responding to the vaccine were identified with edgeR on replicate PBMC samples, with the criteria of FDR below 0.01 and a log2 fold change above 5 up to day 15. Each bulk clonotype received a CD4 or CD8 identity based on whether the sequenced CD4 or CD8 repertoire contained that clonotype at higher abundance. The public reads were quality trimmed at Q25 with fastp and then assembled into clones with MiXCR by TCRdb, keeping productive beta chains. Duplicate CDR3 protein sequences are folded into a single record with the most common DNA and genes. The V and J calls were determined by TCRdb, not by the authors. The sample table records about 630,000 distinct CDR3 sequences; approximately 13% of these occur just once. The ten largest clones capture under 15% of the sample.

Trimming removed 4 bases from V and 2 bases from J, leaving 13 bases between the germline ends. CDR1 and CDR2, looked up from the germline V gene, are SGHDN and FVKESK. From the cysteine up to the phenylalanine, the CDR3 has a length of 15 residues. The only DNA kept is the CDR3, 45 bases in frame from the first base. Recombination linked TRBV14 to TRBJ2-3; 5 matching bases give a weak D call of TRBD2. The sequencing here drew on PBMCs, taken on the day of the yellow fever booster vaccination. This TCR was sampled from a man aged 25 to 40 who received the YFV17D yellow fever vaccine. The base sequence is TGTGCCAGCAGCCCTACTAGAACCTACACAGATACGCAGTATTTT. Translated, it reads CASSPTRTYTDTQYF.